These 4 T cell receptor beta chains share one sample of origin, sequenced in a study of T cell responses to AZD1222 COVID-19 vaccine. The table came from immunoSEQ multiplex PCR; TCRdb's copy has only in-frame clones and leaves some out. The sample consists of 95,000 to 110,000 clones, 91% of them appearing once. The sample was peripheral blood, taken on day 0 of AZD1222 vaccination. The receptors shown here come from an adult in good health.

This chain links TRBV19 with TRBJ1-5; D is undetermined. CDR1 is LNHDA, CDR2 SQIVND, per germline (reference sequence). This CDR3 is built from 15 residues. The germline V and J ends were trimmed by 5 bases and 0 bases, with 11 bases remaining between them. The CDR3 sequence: CASSPQSYSNQPQHF. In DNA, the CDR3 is TGTGCCAGTAGTCCACAGTCTTATAGCAATCAGCCCCAGCATTTT.

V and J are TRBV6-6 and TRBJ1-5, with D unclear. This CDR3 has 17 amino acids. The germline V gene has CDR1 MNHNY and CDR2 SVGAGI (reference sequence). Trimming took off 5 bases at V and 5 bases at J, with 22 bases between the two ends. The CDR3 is CASSHGSATRAHQPQHF. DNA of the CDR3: TGTGCCAGCAGTCACGGAAGCGCGACAAGGGCGCATCAGCCCCAGCATTTT.

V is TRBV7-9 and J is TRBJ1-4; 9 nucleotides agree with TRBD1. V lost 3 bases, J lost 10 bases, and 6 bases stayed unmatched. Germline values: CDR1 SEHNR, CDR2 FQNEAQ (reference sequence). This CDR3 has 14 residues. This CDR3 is CASSFNRGQVKLFF. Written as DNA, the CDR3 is TGTGCCAGCAGCTTTAACAGGGGGCAGGTAAAACTGTTTTTT.

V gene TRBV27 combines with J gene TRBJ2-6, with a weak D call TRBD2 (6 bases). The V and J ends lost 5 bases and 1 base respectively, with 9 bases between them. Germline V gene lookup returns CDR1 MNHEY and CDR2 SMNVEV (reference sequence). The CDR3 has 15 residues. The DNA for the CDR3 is TGTGCCAGCAGTCGCGGAGGGTCTGGGGCCAACGTCCTGACTTTC. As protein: CASSRGGSGANVLTF.